The entry that follows covers one T cell receptor (beta chain) sequence. This clonotype was found a few times. Its antigen remains undetermined. Per-nucleotide qualities are absent, and no much larger clonotype sits a single base away. V and J lose 0 bases and 3 bases, and a span of 10 bases separates them. The germline V gene yields SGDLS for CDR1 and YYNGEE for CDR2. From the cysteine up to the phenylalanine, the CDR3 has a length of 14 residues. The CDR3 DNA has 42 bases and is translated from base 1. This sample was sequenced with an Illumina NovaSeq 6000. TCR cDNA was synthesized by 5'RACE template switching, which introduced a universal primer site and unique molecular identifiers. Priming for cDNA synthesis came from both the TCR alpha and TCR beta constant segments. Two PCR steps were used to amplify libraries, with sample barcodes and sequencing adapters being added in the second step. Sequencing of the libraries was done on either Illumina HiSeq 2500 (2x100 bp) or NovaSeq (2x150 bp). Under the source paper's analysis protocol: MIGEC handled demultiplexing of reads and collapsing into UMI consensus sequences, while MiXCR performed V(D)J alignment. Clonotypes responding to the vaccine were identified with edgeR on replicate PBMC samples, with the criteria of FDR below 0.01 and a log2 fold change above 5 up to day 15. Bulk clonotypes were assigned CD4 or CD8 identity according to which sequenced CD4 or CD8 repertoire held them at higher abundance. The raw public data were reprocessed by TCRdb itself: fastp quality trimming at Q25, MiXCR clonotype calling, in-frame beta chains only. Rows with a matching CDR3 protein are joined into one entry that keeps the most common DNA and genes. These V and J calls derive from TCRdb rather than the authors' analysis. The sample table records more than 300,000 distinct CDR3 sequences; about 10% of these occur just once. The ten largest clones add up to 3% to 4% of the sample.

This sample was taken from a study of T cells after yellow fever vaccination (dated by TCRdb to the late 2010s). Background on the whole study: The SMART-Seq v4 Ultra Low Input RNA kit was used to prepare libraries from fractions with low cell numbers. To track T-cell clones before and after primary and booster YFV17D yellow fever vaccination, bulk TCR alpha and beta repertoires were sequenced longitudinally. Two healthy male donors made up the cohort, one aged 18 to 30 years and the other aged 30 to 40 years. Blood was collected at multiple timepoints before and after primary and secondary immunization, and bulk PBMC replicates and cell subsets were isolated.

The treatment or condition tag for this specimen amounts to: live attenuated yellow fever vaccine strain. A standard Ficoll-Paque protocol was used to isolate PBMCs from peripheral blood. Dynabeads CD4 and CD8 positive selection kits were used to isolate the CD4 and CD8 T-cell fractions. TriZol was used to extract RNA from bulk PBMCs, CD4 and CD8 fractions, and dextramer-positive and dextramer-negative fractions. Results and caveats for the whole study, not just this receptor: Compared with the primary T-cell response, the secondary T-cell response was faster but weaker, reaching its peak on day 5 rather than on day 15. Computational filtering was required because FACS-sorted repertoires could contain abundant contaminating clonotypes from the bulk population. Because only two donors were included in the study, the extent to which the findings can be generalized is limited. Most clones expanded after primary vaccination were re-detected after the booster (96% of CD4 and approximately 85% of CD8), suggesting broad memory maintenance. A small share of clonotypes was detected in both CD4 and CD8 compartments, with the overlap likely arising from convergent recombination.

The sequences come from CD4+ T cells sorted from PBMCs, collected 45 days after the yellow fever booster vaccination. The sequence is built from TRBV9 and TRBJ2-7; the D gene is perhaps TRBD2, on 6 matching bases. This clonotype was obtained from a young man who received the YFV17D yellow fever vaccine. The DNA is as follows: TGTGCCAGCAGCGTAGGAGCTAGCGTCTACGAGCAGTACTTC. The encoded protein is CASSVGASVYEQYF.